Reported below is one TCR beta chain. Measured with immunoSEQ multiplex PCR; TCRdb has only the in-frame clones, and not every one. The sample shows some 150,000 clones, 88% of them seen only once. The sample originates from a study of T cell responses to AZD1222 COVID-19 vaccine. The V gene end was trimmed by 5 bases and the J gene end by 1 base; junction bases not matched to a gene: 8. Germline-derived CDR1 and CDR2 are SEHNR and FQNEAQ (reference sequence). This CDR3 is 17 amino acids long. The V and J genes are TRBV7-9 and TRBJ1-3; TRBD1 matches 10 bases. Sequencing was performed on peripheral blood, taken 28 days after the second AZD1222 dose. This clonotype was sampled from an adult who received the AZD1222 COVID-19 vaccine. CDR3 protein: CASSLDRGRGSGNTIYF. The CDR3, as DNA: TGTGCCAGCAGCCTTGACAGGGGGCGCGGATCTGGAAACACCATATATTTT.